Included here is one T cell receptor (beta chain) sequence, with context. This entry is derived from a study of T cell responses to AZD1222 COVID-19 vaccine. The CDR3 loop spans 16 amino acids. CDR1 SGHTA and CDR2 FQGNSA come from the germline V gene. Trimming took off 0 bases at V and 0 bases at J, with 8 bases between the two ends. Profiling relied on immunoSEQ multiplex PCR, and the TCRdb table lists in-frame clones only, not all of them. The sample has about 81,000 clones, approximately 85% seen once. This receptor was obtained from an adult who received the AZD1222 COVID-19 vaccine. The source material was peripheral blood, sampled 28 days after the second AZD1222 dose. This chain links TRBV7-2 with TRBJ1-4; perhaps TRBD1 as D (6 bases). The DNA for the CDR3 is TGTGCCAGCAGCTTAGCGGGGGCAGCAACTAATGAAAAACTGTTTTTT. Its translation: CASSLAGAATNEKLFF.